The present T cell receptor beta chain was sequenced within a study of cytomegalovirus exposure and HLA in healthy donors. The study, taken as a whole, reports: Reported performance of the classifier showed diagnosis of cytomegalovirus status with high specificity and sensitivity.

The repertoire was sequenced with immunoSEQ multiplex PCR; TCRdb's copy has only in-frame clones and lacks some. The data contain about 180,000 clones, around 85% of them singletons. Concerning this clone itself: As yet, its antigen is unknown.

The length of the CDR3 is 13 residues. V was pared by 7 bases and J by 2 bases, with 11 bases between. Germline V gene lookup returns CDR1 MNHNS and CDR2 SASEGT. The clonotype comes from a man between 18 and 35 years old in good health and CMV-seropositive. Material for sequencing was PBMCs. The chain combines TRBV6-1 with TRBJ1-1; D remains unclear. The CDR3 DNA reads TGTGCCAGCAACCGGGGATTTAACACTGAAGCTTTCTTT. This encodes CASNRGFNTEAFF.